This T cell receptor (beta chain) was sequenced in a study of CD8+CD57+ T cells in acquired aplastic anemia. A note on this clonotype: Its antigen is not known.

Patients chosen for sequencing had shown CD8+CD57+ cell expansion by flow cytometry. Findings and limits, study-wide: Statistical testing detected no significant gap in CD8+ Simpson's diversity between patients and controls.

Trimming took off 7 bases at V and 2 bases at J, with 14 bases between the two ends. The CDR3 is 14 residues long. Looked up from germline, CDR1 is LGHDT and CDR2 is YNNKEL (reference sequence). Researchers used genomic DNA as the template to profile TCR beta VDJ and CDR3. Each CDR3 protein gets one entry after TCRdb re-called the reads with MiXCR. This table holds approximately 150,000 distinct CDR3 sequences, under 55% found once. Sequencing was carried out using sorted CD4+, CD8+, or CD8+CD57+ T cells (not recorded which) from PBMCs. The clonotype comes from a human donor with aplastic anemia. This chain connects TRBV3-1 to TRBJ2-5; D gene ambiguous. The CDR3 sequence: CASTRTGRQETQYF. The CDR3 DNA is TGTGCCAGCACCCGAACCGGCCGTCAAGAGACCCAGTACTTC.